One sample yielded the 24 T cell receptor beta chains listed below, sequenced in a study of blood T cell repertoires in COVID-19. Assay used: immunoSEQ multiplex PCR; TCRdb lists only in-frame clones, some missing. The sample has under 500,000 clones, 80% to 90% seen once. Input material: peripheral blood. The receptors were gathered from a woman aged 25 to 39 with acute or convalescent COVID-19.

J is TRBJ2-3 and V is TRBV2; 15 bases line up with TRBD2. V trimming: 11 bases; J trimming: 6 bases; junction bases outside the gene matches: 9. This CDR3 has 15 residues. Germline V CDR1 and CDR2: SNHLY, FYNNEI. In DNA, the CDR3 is TGTGCCGGCTCTGGGACTAGCGGGGGGTTGGATACGCAGTATTTT. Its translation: CAGSGTSGGLDTQYF.

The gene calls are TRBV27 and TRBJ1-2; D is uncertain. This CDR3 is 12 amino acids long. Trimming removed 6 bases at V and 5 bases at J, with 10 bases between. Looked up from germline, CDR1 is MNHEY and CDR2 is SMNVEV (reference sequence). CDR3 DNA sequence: TGTGCCAGCAGCCGGCCCGGGTATGGCTACACCTTC. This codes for CASSRPGYGYTF.

The CDR3 is CASSLESGGMNTEAFF. In DNA, the CDR3 is TGTGCCAGCAGCTTAGAATCAGGGGGTATGAACACTGAAGCTTTCTTT. V is TRBV7-6 and J is TRBJ1-1; 7 bases match TRBD1. Germline assignment: CDR1 SGHVS and CDR2 FNYEAQ. With V trimmed by 1 base and J by 0 bases, 5 bases remained unmatched. The CDR3 has 16 amino acids.

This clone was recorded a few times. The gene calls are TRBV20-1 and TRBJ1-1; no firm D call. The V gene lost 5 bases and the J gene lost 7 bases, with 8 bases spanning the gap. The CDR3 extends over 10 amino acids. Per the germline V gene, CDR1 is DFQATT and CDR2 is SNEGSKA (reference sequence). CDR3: CSAVQVEAFF. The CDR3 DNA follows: TGCAGTGCTGTCCAGGTTGAAGCTTTCTTT.

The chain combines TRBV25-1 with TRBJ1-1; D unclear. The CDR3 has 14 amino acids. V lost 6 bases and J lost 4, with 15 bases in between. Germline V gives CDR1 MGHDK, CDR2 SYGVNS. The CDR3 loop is CASSHGDGGTEAFF. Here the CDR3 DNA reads TGTGCCAGCAGCCACGGGGATGGAGGCACTGAAGCTTTCTTT.

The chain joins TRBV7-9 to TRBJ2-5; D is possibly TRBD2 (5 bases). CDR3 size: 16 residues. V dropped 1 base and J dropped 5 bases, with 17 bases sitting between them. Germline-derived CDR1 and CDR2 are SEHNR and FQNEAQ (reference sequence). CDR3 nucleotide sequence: TGTGCCAGCAGCTTAGGTCAGGTAGCGCCGGGCGAGACCCAGTACTTC. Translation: CASSLGQVAPGETQYF.

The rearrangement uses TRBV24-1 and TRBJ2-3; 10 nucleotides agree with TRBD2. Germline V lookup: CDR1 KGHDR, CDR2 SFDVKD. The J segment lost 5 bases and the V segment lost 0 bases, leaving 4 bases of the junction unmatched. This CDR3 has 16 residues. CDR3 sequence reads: CATSDLSGGAGDTQYF. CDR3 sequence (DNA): TGTGCCACCAGTGATTTGAGCGGGGGGGCGGGAGATACGCAGTATTTT.

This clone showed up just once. The CDR3 region is CSVRTGTNSPLHF. The CDR3 DNA reads as TGCAGCGTAAGAACAGGAACTAATTCACCCCTCCACTTT. The rearrangement uses TRBV29-1 and TRBJ1-6; D is possibly TRBD1 (5 bases). This CDR3 has 13 residues. Germline-derived CDR1 and CDR2 are SQVTM and ANQGSEA. The ends were cut back, 6 bases at V and 6 bases at J, with 12 bases in the middle.

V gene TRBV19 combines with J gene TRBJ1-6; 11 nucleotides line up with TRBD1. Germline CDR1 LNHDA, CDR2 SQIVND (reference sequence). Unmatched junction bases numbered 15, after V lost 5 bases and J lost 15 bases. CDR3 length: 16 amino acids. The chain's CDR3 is CASSARDRGSLNGLHF. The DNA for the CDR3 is TGTGCCAGTAGTGCGCGGGACAGGGGGTCATTAAACGGCCTCCACTTT.

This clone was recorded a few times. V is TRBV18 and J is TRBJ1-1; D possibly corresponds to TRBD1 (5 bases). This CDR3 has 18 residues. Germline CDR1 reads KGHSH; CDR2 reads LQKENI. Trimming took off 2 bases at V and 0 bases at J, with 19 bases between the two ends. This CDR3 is CASSPLGGTNSMNTEAFF. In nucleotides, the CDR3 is TGTGCCAGCTCACCATTGGGGGGAACAAATTCGATGAACACTGAAGCTTTCTTT.

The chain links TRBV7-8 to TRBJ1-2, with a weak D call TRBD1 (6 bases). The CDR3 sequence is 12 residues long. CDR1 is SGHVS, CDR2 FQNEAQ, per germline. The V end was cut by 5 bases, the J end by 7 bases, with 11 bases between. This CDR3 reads CASSGGASGYTF. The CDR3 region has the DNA TGTGCCAGCAGCGGGGGGGCGAGTGGCTACACCTTC.

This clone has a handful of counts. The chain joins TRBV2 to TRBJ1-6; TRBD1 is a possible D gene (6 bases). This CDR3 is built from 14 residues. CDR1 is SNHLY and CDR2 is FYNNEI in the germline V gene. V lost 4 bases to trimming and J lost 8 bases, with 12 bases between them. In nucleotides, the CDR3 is TGTGCCAGCAGTGGCTTAAACAGGGATTCACCCCTCCACTTT. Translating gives CASSGLNRDSPLHF.

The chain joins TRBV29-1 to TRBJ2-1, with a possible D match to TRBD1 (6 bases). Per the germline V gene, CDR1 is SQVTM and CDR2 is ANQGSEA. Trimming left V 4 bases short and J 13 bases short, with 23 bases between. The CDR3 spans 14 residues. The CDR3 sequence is CSVARETGTRKQFF. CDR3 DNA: TGCAGCGTTGCTAGGGAGACAGGCACAAGAAAACAGTTCTTC.

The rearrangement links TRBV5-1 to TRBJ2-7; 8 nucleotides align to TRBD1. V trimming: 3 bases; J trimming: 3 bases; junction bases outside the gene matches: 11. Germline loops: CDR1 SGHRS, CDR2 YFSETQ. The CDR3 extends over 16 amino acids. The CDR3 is CASSSDLPGTGYEQYF. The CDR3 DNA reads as TGCGCCAGCAGCTCGGATCTGCCCGGGACAGGCTACGAGCAGTACTTC.

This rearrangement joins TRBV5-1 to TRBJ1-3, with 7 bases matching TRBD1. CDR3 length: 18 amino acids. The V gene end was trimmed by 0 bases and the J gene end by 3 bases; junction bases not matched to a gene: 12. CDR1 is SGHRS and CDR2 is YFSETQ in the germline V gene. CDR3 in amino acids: CASSLASGTEGNGNTIYF. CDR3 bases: TGCGCCAGCAGCTTGGCCTCCGGGACAGAGGGGAATGGAAACACCATATATTTT.

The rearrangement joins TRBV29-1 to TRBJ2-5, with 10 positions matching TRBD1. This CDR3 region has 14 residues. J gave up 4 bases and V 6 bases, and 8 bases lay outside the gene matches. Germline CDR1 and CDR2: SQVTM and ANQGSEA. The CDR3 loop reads CSVVDRGLLETQYF. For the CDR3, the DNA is TGCAGCGTGGTGGACAGGGGGTTGTTAGAGACCCAGTACTTC.

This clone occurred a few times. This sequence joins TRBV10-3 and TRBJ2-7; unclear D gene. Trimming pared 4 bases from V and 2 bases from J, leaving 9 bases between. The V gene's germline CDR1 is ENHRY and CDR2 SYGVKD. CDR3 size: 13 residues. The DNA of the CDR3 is TGTGCCATCAGTGGCGGAGCCGCCTACGAGCAGTACTTC. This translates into CAISGGAAYEQYF.

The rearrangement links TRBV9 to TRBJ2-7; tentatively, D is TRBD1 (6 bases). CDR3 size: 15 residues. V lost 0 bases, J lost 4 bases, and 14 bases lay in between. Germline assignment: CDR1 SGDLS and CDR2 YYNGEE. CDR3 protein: CASSVGSQGRYEQYF. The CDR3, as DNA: TGTGCCAGCAGCGTAGGTTCACAGGGACGATACGAGCAGTACTTC.

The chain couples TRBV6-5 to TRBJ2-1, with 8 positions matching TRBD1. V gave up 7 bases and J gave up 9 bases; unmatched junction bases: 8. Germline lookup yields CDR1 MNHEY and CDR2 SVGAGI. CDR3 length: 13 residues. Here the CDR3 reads CASTRAGGTEQFF. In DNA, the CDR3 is TGTGCCAGCACGAGGGCAGGGGGCACTGAGCAGTTCTTC.

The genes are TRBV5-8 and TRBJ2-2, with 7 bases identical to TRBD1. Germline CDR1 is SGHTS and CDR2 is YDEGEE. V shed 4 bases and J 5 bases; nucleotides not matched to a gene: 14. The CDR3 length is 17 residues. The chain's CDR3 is CASSPRPGQRVTGELFF. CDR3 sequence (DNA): TGTGCCAGCAGCCCTCGGCCGGGACAGAGGGTTACCGGGGAGCTGTTTTTT. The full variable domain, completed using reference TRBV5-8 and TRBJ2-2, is EAGVTQSPTHLIKTRGQQATLRCSPISGHTSVYWYQQALGLGLQFLLWYDEGEERNRGNFPPRFSGRQFPNYSSELNVNALELEDSALYLCASSPRPGQRVTGELFFGEGSRLTVL.

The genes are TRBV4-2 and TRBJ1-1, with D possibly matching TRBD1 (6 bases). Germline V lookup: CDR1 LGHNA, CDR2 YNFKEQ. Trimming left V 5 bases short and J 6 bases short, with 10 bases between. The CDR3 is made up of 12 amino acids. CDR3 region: CASSKPGAEAFF. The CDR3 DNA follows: TGTGCCAGCAGCAAACCAGGGGCTGAAGCTTTCTTT.

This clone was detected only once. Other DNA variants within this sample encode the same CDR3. This CDR3 reads CASTGGYGYTF. Written as DNA, the CDR3 is TGCGCCAGTACAGGGGGTTATGGCTACACCTTC. The chain combines TRBV5-1 with TRBJ1-2, with 8 positions matching TRBD1. CDR3 size: 11 residues. CDR1 is SGHRS and CDR2 is YFSETQ in the germline V gene. J was trimmed by 5 bases and V by 8 bases; bases with no gene match: 2.

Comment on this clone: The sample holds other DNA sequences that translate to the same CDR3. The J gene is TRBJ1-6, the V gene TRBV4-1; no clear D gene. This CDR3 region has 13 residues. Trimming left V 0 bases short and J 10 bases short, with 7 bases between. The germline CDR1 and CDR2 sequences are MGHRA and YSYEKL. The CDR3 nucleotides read TGCGCCAGCAGCCAAGATCTGAGGTCACCCCTCCACTTT. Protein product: CASSQDLRSPLHF.

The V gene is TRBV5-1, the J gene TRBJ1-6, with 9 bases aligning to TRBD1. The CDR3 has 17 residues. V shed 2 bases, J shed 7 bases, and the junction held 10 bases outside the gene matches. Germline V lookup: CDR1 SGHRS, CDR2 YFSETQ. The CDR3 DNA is TGCGCCAGCAGCTTTTTCCCGAGGACAGGGGCGAATTCACCCCTCCACTTT. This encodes CASSFFPRTGANSPLHF.